The 30 T cell receptor beta chains in this list originate from one sample, sequenced in a study. TCRdb ran MiXCR on the RT-PCR reads and lists one entry per CDR3 protein. The sample records about 700,000 distinct CDR3 sequences, 13% to 15% being singletons. The specimen sequenced was memory CD4+ T cells from blood. The receptors come from a female donor in good health, serving as a healthy control.

The chain uses TRBV10-3 and TRBJ1-2, with TRBD1 matching over 8 bases. The V segment lost 5 bases and the J segment 6 bases; nucleotides outside the gene matches: 2. CDR3 length equals 12 residues. CDR1 and CDR2 from the germline V gene are ENHRY and SYGVKD. Written as DNA, the CDR3 is TGTGCCATCAGTCAGACAGGGGATGGCTACACCTTC. This codes for CAISQTGDGYTF.

The chain couples TRBV11-2 to TRBJ2-3; 7 nucleotides align to TRBD2. Germline V CDR1 and CDR2: SGHAT, FQNNGV. After removal of 0 bases from V and 2 bases from J, the junction contained 8 bases not matched to a gene. The CDR3 contains 17 residues. CDR3 region: CASSLDPRLAFTDTQYF. As DNA, the CDR3 is TGTGCCAGCAGCTTAGATCCGCGACTAGCCTTCACAGATACGCAGTATTTT.

In this sample, this clonotype turned up a few times. CDR3 DNA sequence: TGTGCCAGCAGTCCTAACACCTACGAGCAGTACTTC. Its protein is CASSPNTYEQYF. The rearrangement uses TRBV12-3 or TRBV12-4 and TRBJ2-7; D is uncertain. The CDR3 length is 12 residues. V lost 5 bases to trimming and J lost 2 bases, with 7 bases between them.

This clonotype was detected many times. CDR3 loop: CSVASETDTQYF. The CDR3 nucleotides read TGCAGCGTTGCCTCAGAAACCGATACGCAGTATTTT. This chain connects TRBV29-1 to TRBJ2-3; D not certain. With 4 bases removed from V and 6 bases from J, the gap between germline ends came to 11 bases. The CDR3 spans 12 residues. Germline V gene data show CDR1 as SQVTM and CDR2 as ANQGSEA.

Here the CDR3 DNA reads TGTGCCAGCAGTTTCGGACAGCTTCCCTACGAGCAGTACTTC. It encodes CASSFGQLPYEQYF. The chain links TRBV28 to TRBJ2-7, with D perhaps matching TRBD1 (6 bases). The CDR3 is 14 residues long. The V end lost 3 bases, the J end lost 2 bases, and 11 bases lay between the germline ends. Germline V gene sequence: CDR1 MDHEN, CDR2 SYDVKM. Supplemented by reference TRBV28 and TRBJ2-7, the full variable domain reads DVKVTQSSRYLVKRTGEKVFLECVQDMDHENMFWYRQDPGLGLRLIYFSYDVKMKEKGDIPEGYSVSREKKERFSLILESASTNQTSMYLCASSFGQLPYEQYFGPGTRLTVT.

This clonotype occurred many times. The CDR3 here is CSALDREVNTIYF. The CDR3 nucleotides read TGCAGTGCTTTGGACAGGGAGGTGAACACCATATATTTT. The chain is built from TRBV20-1 and TRBJ1-3; TRBD1 matches at 8 bases. V lost 5 bases and J lost 7; bases outside the gene matches: 7. Per germline, CDR1 DFQATT and CDR2 SNEGSKA (reference sequence). The CDR3 is 13 amino acids.

This clonotype was seen repeatedly, ten times or more. J is TRBJ2-7 and V is TRBV9, with D perhaps TRBD1 (6 bases). Per the germline V gene, CDR1 is SGDLS and CDR2 is YYNGEE. The V and J ends lost 0 bases and 3 bases respectively, with 16 bases between them. The CDR3 has 16 residues. This CDR3 reads CASSVAPREQGYEQYF. The CDR3 DNA reads as TGTGCCAGCAGCGTAGCCCCCCGAGAACAGGGCTACGAGCAGTACTTC.

The chain couples TRBV7-9 to TRBJ1-1; tentatively, D is TRBD1 (6 bases). Per germline, CDR1 SEHNR and CDR2 FQNEAQ (reference sequence). The CDR3 consists of 15 residues. V was trimmed by 5 bases and J by 4 bases, leaving 17 bases between them. The chain's CDR3 is CASSPPGGRVTEAFF. The CDR3 region has the DNA TGTGCCAGCAGCCCACCCGGGGGCAGAGTCACTGAAGCTTTCTTT.

This clonotype was seen ten or more times. The chain has TRBV7-2 and TRBJ2-2; 8 bases align to TRBD1. The CDR3 is 16 amino acids. CDR1 is SGHTA, CDR2 FQGNSA, per germline. Germline trimming cut 7 bases from V and 3 bases from J; bases unmatched to any gene: 10. CDR3 loop: CASKPAGTGHTGELFF. The CDR3, as DNA: TGTGCCAGCAAACCCGCAGGGACAGGTCACACCGGGGAGCTGTTTTTT.

The chain couples TRBV5-1 to TRBJ1-5; 7 bases match TRBD1. Germline trimming cut 2 bases from V and 0 bases from J; bases unmatched to any gene: 2. There are 15 residues in the CDR3. CDR1 and CDR2 from the germline V gene are SGHRS and YFSETQ. CDR3: CASSLDRASNQPQHF. The CDR3 bases are TGCGCCAGCAGCTTAGACAGGGCTAGCAATCAGCCCCAGCATTTT.

The chain has TRBV11-2 and TRBJ2-1, with TRBD1 identical over 10 bases. Germline CDR1 SGHAT, CDR2 FQNNGV. V lost 5 bases, J lost 7 bases, and 8 bases stayed unmatched. This CDR3 has 15 residues. The CDR3: CASSPWTGGGNEQFF. CDR3 bases: TGTGCCAGCAGCCCCTGGACAGGGGGTGGAAATGAGCAGTTCTTC.

The chain employs TRBV4-1 and TRBJ2-2; unclear D gene. V was cut by 4 bases and J by 4 bases, with 7 bases left in between. From germline, CDR1 is MGHRA and CDR2 YSYEKL. This CDR3 comprises 13 residues. CDR3 in amino acids: CASSRETTGELFF. CDR3 bases: TGCGCCAGCAGCCGAGAGACCACCGGGGAGCTGTTTTTT.

This sequence joins TRBV28 and TRBJ2-7; 9 nucleotides line up with TRBD1. Looked up from germline, CDR1 is MDHEN and CDR2 is SYDVKM. The trim removed 9 bases at V and 2 bases at J, leaving 8 bases unmatched. CDR3 length: 14 amino acids. The CDR3 nucleotides are TGTGCCAGTGTCCCGGGACAGGGAACCTACGAGCAGTACTTC. This encodes CASVPGQGTYEQYF.

This clonotype has at least ten counts. This sequence joins TRBV18 and TRBJ2-2; 9 bases are shared with TRBD1. Germline V gene data show CDR1 as KGHSH and CDR2 as LQKENI. The trim removed 0 bases at V and 4 bases at J, leaving 6 bases unmatched. There are 17 residues in the CDR3. The CDR3 is CASSPPNRGRGTGELFF. The DNA of the CDR3 is TGTGCCAGCTCACCACCGAACAGGGGGCGCGGCACCGGGGAGCTGTTTTTT.

V is TRBV5-1 and J is TRBJ2-2; D perhaps matches TRBD1 (6 bases). From germline, CDR1 is SGHRS and CDR2 YFSETQ. V shed 2 bases and J shed 4 bases, with 12 bases lying between them. CDR3 size: 15 residues. The CDR3 sequence: CASSLTGRTTGELFF. DNA of the CDR3: TGCGCCAGCAGCTTAACAGGGCGAACCACCGGGGAGCTGTTTTTT. The full variable domain, its missing parts supplied by reference TRBV5-1 and TRBJ2-2, is KAGVTQTPRYLIKTRGQQVTLSCSPISGHRSVSWYQQTPGQGLQFLFEYFSETQRNKGNFPGRFSGRQFSNSRSEMNVSTLELGDSALYLCASSLTGRTTGELFFGEGSRLTVL.

This clonotype was counted many times. The genes are TRBV5-1 and TRBJ2-1; possible D gene TRBD2, 5 bases. Looked up from germline, CDR1 is SGHRS and CDR2 is YFSETQ. The CDR3 has 14 residues. Trimming left V 2 bases short and J 0 bases short, with 6 bases between. The CDR3 DNA reads as TGCGCCAGCAGCTTCGGGGACTCCTACAATGAGCAGTTCTTC. This sequence encodes CASSFGDSYNEQFF.

The gene calls are TRBV28 and TRBJ2-2; TRBD2 agrees at 8 bases. The CDR3 extends over 13 amino acids. Germline CDR1 MDHEN, CDR2 SYDVKM. The trim removed 8 bases at V and 5 bases at J, leaving 4 bases unmatched. The CDR3 DNA is TGTGCCAGCGGGACTAGGGAAACCGGGGAGCTGTTTTTT. Protein sequence: CASGTRETGELFF.

This clonotype was seen ten or more times. The V and J genes are TRBV20-1 and TRBJ2-7; 9 nucleotides agree with TRBD1. The CDR3 loop spans 12 amino acids. After removal of 5 bases from V and 6 bases from J, the junction contained 5 bases not matched to a gene. Germline loops: CDR1 DFQATT, CDR2 SNEGSKA (reference sequence). CDR3 amino acids: CSADGQGIEQYF. CDR3 DNA: TGCAGTGCTGATGGACAGGGGATCGAGCAGTACTTC.

This clonotype was counted only a few times. The rearrangement joins TRBV7-9 to TRBJ1-5; 11 positions match TRBD1. CDR3 length: 15 residues. Unmatched junction bases numbered 3, after V lost 4 bases and J lost 4 bases. Per germline, CDR1 SEHNR and CDR2 FQNEAQ (reference sequence). This CDR3 is CASSSGQGANQPQHF. The CDR3, as DNA: TGTGCCAGCAGCTCCGGACAGGGGGCTAATCAGCCCCAGCATTTT.

This clonotype has only a few counts. CDR3 loop: CASSSSQTGGYGYTF. CDR3 sequence (DNA): TGTGCCAGCAGCTCCTCCCAGACAGGGGGCTATGGCTACACCTTC. The chain is built from TRBV7-9 and TRBJ1-2; TRBD1 aligns across 9 bases. The germline V gene has CDR1 SEHNR and CDR2 FQNEAQ (reference sequence). This CDR3 has 15 amino acids. J was trimmed by 4 bases and V by 4 bases; bases with no gene match: 7.

The rearrangement joins TRBV20-1 to TRBJ1-5, with unresolved D. The CDR3 extends over 14 amino acids. Germline V gives CDR1 DFQATT, CDR2 SNEGSKA (reference sequence). V lost 3 bases to trimming and J lost 2 bases, with 11 bases between them. CDR3 amino acids: CSASSGWGNQPQHF. The DNA of the CDR3 is TGCAGTGCTAGCTCTGGTTGGGGCAATCAGCCCCAGCATTTT.

This clonotype was counted many times. This sequence joins TRBV6-2 or TRBV6-3 and TRBJ2-3; D is uncertain. This CDR3 is 15 amino acids long. The germline CDR1 and CDR2 sequences are MNHEY and SVGEGT. Trimming stripped 5 bases from V and 4 bases from J, with 16 bases between. The CDR3 protein is CASSTTAPHPDTQYF. The CDR3 bases are TGTGCCAGCAGTACTACAGCACCGCACCCAGATACGCAGTATTTT.

CDR3 nucleotides: TGTGCCAGCAGCTCCTTAAGGGGGGCTAACTATGGCTACACCTTC. Its translation is CASSSLRGANYGYTF. The chain recombines TRBV11-2 with TRBJ1-2; D is possibly TRBD1 (6 bases). The CDR3 has 15 residues. Trimming left V 4 bases short and J 0 bases short, with 12 bases between. Germline-derived CDR1 and CDR2 are SGHAT and FQNNGV.

This clonotype was observed many times. The chain has TRBV9 and TRBJ1-2; 9 nucleotides match TRBD1. Per the germline V gene, CDR1 is SGDLS and CDR2 is YYNGEE. The CDR3 consists of 16 residues. V lost 3 bases and J lost 5; bases outside the gene matches: 11. The CDR3 loop is CASSENFRTGAYGYTF. The CDR3 DNA is TGTGCCAGCAGCGAGAATTTTAGGACAGGGGCATATGGCTACACCTTC.

This clonotype has just a few counts. The J gene is TRBJ2-2, the V gene TRBV4-1; D might be TRBD1 (6 bases). CDR3 length equals 16 residues. V lost 0 bases and J 1 base, leaving 9 bases between the germline ends. Germline CDR1 reads MGHRA; CDR2 reads YSYEKL. Here the CDR3 DNA reads TGCGCCAGCAGCCAAGACAGGGGCGGGAACACCGGGGAGCTGTTTTTT. This gives the protein CASSQDRGGNTGELFF.

Many counts were recorded for this clonotype. The V call is TRBV20-1, the J call TRBJ1-1; no reliable D call. The germline V gene encodes CDR1 DFQATT and CDR2 SNEGSKA (reference sequence). Trimming left V 3 bases short and J 3 bases short, with 14 bases between. This CDR3 spans 14 amino acids. In DNA form, the CDR3 reads TGCAGTGCTAGGAAGGGAGGGTTGGACACTGAAGCTTTCTTT. Protein sequence: CSARKGGLDTEAFF.

This clonotype occurred many times. This chain links TRBV6-5 with TRBJ2-7; 7 bases map to TRBD1. In germline, CDR1 is MNHEY, CDR2 SVGAGI. The CDR3 contains 13 residues. V shed 5 bases and J 2 bases; nucleotides not matched to a gene: 3. CDR3 sequence: CASSGTAAYEQYF. The CDR3 region has the DNA TGTGCCAGCAGTGGGACAGCAGCCTACGAGCAGTACTTC.

V usage is TRBV20-1 and J usage is TRBJ2-2; D is unclear. Germline V gene data show CDR1 as DFQATT and CDR2 as SNEGSKA (reference sequence). CDR3 size: 12 residues. The CDR3 region is CSPQRRTGELFF. For the CDR3, the DNA is TGCAGCCCCCAGCGCCGCACCGGGGAGCTGTTTTTT.

This clonotype was recorded at least ten times. V usage is TRBV5-1 and J usage is TRBJ2-1, with 9 bases lining up with TRBD2. Per germline, CDR1 SGHRS and CDR2 YFSETQ. The CDR3 is 15 amino acids. J lost 4 bases, V lost 1 base, and 3 bases had no gene match. The CDR3 sequence: CASSLMTSGYNEQFF. The CDR3 region has the DNA TGCGCCAGCAGCTTGATGACTAGCGGTTACAATGAGCAGTTCTTC.

The CDR3 bases are TGCAGTGCTAGTCGGGGGGGCGGCGGCTACACCTTC. It specifies CSASRGGGGYTF. The J gene is TRBJ1-2, the V gene TRBV20-1, with D maybe TRBD1 (6 bases). The CDR3 totals 12 residues. CDR1 and CDR2 (germline): DFQATT, SNEGSKA (reference sequence). V was shortened by 3 bases and J by 8 bases, with 13 bases between the two germline ends.